The source of this T cell receptor beta chain is a study of cytomegalovirus exposure and HLA in healthy donors. With V trimmed by 3 bases and J by 7 bases, 7 bases remained unmatched. The germline V gene has CDR1 MDHEN and CDR2 SYDVKM. CDR3 length: 15 residues. Primers included in the PCR were 60 Vbeta and 13 Jbeta primers. This table comes from immunoSEQ multiplex PCR, and its TCRdb copy is limited to in-frame clones, with some not included. The profile shows roughly 150,000 clones, about 70% of them singletons. Input material: PBMCs. The chain is built from TRBV28 and TRBJ2-1; the match to TRBD2 covers 9 bases. The sequence derives from a man between 25 and 39 years old in good health and CMV-seropositive. CDR3 in DNA: TGTGCCAGCAGTTTCTCGCGGGAGGGCCTGAATGAGCAGTTCTTC. It yields the protein CASSFSREGLNEQFF.